A single sample gave rise to the 2 T cell receptor beta chains below, sequenced in a study of brain T cells in children with intractable seizures. Assay: immunoSEQ multiplex PCR; the TCRdb copy retains only in-frame clones and omits some. This sample has under 400,000 clones, with 85% to 95% found just once. Described time point: blood from clinic visit 5 months post-surgery; TSC patient then seizure free. The material sequenced was peripheral blood, taken 5 to 6 months after surgery. These receptors originate from a boy under three years old with tuberous sclerosis and intractable seizures.

V is TRBV14 and J is TRBJ2-3; 9 bases align to TRBD1. The CDR3 has 19 amino acids. The V and J ends lost 3 bases and 0 bases, in that order; junction bases with no gene match: 13. Germline CDR1 is SGHDN and CDR2 is FVKESK. In DNA, the CDR3 is TGTGCCAGCAGCCATCTCCACCGGGACAGGGTAGGGAGCACAGATACGCAGTATTTT. It is translated as CASSHLHRDRVGSTDTQYF. The variable domain in full, with the rest retrieved from reference TRBV14 and TRBJ2-3, is EAGVTQFPSHSVIEKGQTVTLRCDPISGHDNLYWYRRVMGKEIKFLLHFVKESKQDESGMPNNRFLAERTGGTYSTLKVQPAELEDSGVYFCASSHLHRDRVGSTDTQYFGPGTRLTVL.

J is TRBJ2-6 and V is TRBV3-1 (or the pseudogene TRBV3-2); 8 nucleotides align to TRBD1. V shed 4 bases, J shed 2 bases, and the junction held 1 base outside the gene matches. From germline, CDR1 is LGHDT and CDR2 YNNKEL (reference sequence). This CDR3 contains 15 residues. The CDR3, as DNA: TGTGCCAGCAGCCTACAGGGGGCTGGGGCCAACGTCCTGACTTTC. It translates to CASSLQGAGANVLTF.